Listed below are T cell receptor beta chains from one sample, sequenced in a study of cytomegalovirus exposure and HLA in healthy donors. Assay: immunoSEQ multiplex PCR; the TCRdb copy retains only in-frame clones and omits some. The repertoire holds some 150,000 clones, with 65% to 85% as singletons. The material sequenced was PBMCs. These receptors were obtained from a male donor in good health and CMV-seronegative. CDR3s include the opening cysteine and the closing phenylalanine or tryptophan. Fields, in order: D gene, clone size, J gene, V gene, CDR3 protein, CDR3 DNA. The D gene is left open where the match is weak. Clone size is shown for a subset of rows, as once, few, many or a class of expanded clone.

>TRBD1|.|TRBJ1-2|TRBV2
CASSEEGAISNYGYTF
TGTGCCAGCAGTGAGGAGGGGGCGATTTCGAACTATGGCTACACCTTC
>.|.|TRBJ2-5|TRBV9
CASSVERVGETQYF
TGTGCCAGCAGCGTAGAGAGGGTCGGGGAGACCCAGTACTTC
>.|.|TRBJ1-5|TRBV6-1
CASSESGLRQPQHF
TGTGCCAGCAGTGAGTCCGGGTTGAGGCAGCCCCAGCATTTT
>TRBD1|.|TRBJ1-6|TRBV6-6
CAIGQGGSPLHF
TGTGCCATAGGACAGGGCGGGTCACCCCTCCACTTT
>.|.|TRBJ2-1|TRBV27
CASSDLSAGSTYNEQFF
TGTGCCAGCAGTGATCTGAGCGCCGGGAGCACCTACAATGAGCAGTTCTTC
>.|.|TRBJ1-2|TRBV5-5
CASSLTGRGDTNYGYTF
TGTGCCAGCAGCTTGACAGGGCGGGGGGATACTAACTATGGCTACACCTTC
>.|.|TRBJ1-5|TRBV9
CASSVAGATNQPQHF
TGTGCCAGCAGCGTGGCAGGGGCCACCAATCAGCCCCAGCATTTT
>TRBD1|.|TRBJ1-6|TRBV4-1
CASSQFTGQGNSPLHF
TGCGCCAGCAGCCAATTCACGGGACAGGGAAATTCACCCCTCCACTTT
>TRBD2|.|TRBJ2-5|TRBV9
CASSVVQAGVETQYF
TGTGCCAGCAGCGTAGTCCAAGCGGGAGTGGAGACCCAGTACTTC
>TRBD1|few|TRBJ1-1|TRBV5-4
CASSIGQGGHTEAFF
TGTGCCAGCAGCATCGGACAGGGGGGGCACACTGAAGCTTTCTTT
>.|.|TRBJ1-1|TRBV7-9
CASSLAVVTEAFF
TGTGCCAGCAGCTTAGCAGTAGTCACTGAAGCTTTCTTT
>.|.|TRBJ2-5|TRBV29-1
CSVENPGDSPYQLSAGTQYF
TGCAGCGTTGAAAACCCAGGTGACAGCCCGTACCAGCTCAGTGCTGGGACCCAGTACTTC
>TRBD1|few|TRBJ1-6|TRBV4-1
CASSLGDRELYSPLHF
TGCGCCAGCAGCCTAGGAGACAGGGAATTGTATTCACCCCTCCACTTT
>.|.|TRBJ1-5|TRBV19
CASSRTGQYSNQPQHF
TGTGCCAGTAGTAGGACGGGACAATATAGCAATCAGCCCCAGCATTTT
>.|.|TRBJ2-7|TRBV7-2
CASTPSPGYEQYF
TGTGCCAGCACCCCTTCCCCGGGTTACGAGCAGTACTTC
>TRBD1|.|TRBJ2-6|TRBV12-5
CASGRDRTGSPGANVLTF
TGTGCTAGTGGTCGCGATCGGACAGGTAGCCCTGGGGCCAACGTCCTGACTTTC
>.|.|TRBJ2-7|TRBV7-8
CASSAHPYEQYF
TGTGCCAGCAGCGCACACCCCTACGAGCAGTACTTC